The 8 T cell receptor beta chains in this list originate from one sample, sequenced in a study of T cell repertoires in cytomegalovirus infection. These receptors have no identified antigens. TCRdb re-derived calls from the reads in MiXCR, one entry per CDR3 protein. Of under 95,000 distinct CDR3 sequences listed, roughly half are singletons. The sample in question was CD8+ T cells from cultured PBMCs, obtained from culture after CMV antigen stimulation. These receptors were collected from a human donor in good health (CMV status not recorded). Some clones in this sample may be carry-over from other donors' samples.

This clonotype was picked up a small number of times. CDR3 sequence reads: CASSQGINTEAFF. Written as DNA, the CDR3 is TGCGCCAGCAGCCAAGGAATCAACACTGAAGCTTTCTTT. This chain connects TRBV4-1 to TRBJ1-1; D gene ambiguous. Looked up from germline, CDR1 is MGHRA and CDR2 is YSYEKL. This CDR3 is built from 13 residues. V lost 1 base to trimming and J lost 2 bases, with 5 bases between them.

This chain uses TRBV6-2 or TRBV6-3 with TRBJ1-5; D gene uncertain. This CDR3 has 12 amino acids. CDR1 and CDR2 (germline): MNHEY, SVGEGT. Deletions cut 2 bases from V and 6 bases from J, with 5 bases between. The CDR3 is CASSYDIQPQHF. The CDR3 DNA sequence: TGTGCCAGCAGTTACGACATTCAGCCCCAGCATTTT.

V is TRBV19 and J is TRBJ1-2; D ambiguous. In germline, CDR1 is LNHDA, CDR2 SQIVND (reference sequence). The germline V and J ends were trimmed by 4 bases and 1 base, with 7 bases remaining between them. This CDR3 region has 13 residues. DNA of the CDR3: TGTGCCAGTAGTAGCGGATATAACTATGGCTACACCTTC. It codes for CASSSGYNYGYTF. Together with reference TRBV19 and TRBJ1-2, the CDR3 gives the full variable domain: DGGITQSPKYLFRKEGQNVTLSCEQNLNHDAMYWYRQDPGQGLRLIYYSQIVNDFQKGDIAEGYSVSREKKESFPLTVTSAQKNPTAFYLCASSSGYNYGYTFGSGTRLTVV.

This clonotype was observed a few times. The chain couples TRBV11-2 to TRBJ2-1; TRBD2 might be the D (5 bases). V was pared by 0 bases and J by 5 bases, with 11 bases between. Germline CDR1 and CDR2: SGHAT and FQNNGV. This CDR3 comprises 15 residues. The CDR3 region has the DNA TGTGCCAGCAGCTTAGAGGCAGGACTTCACAATGAGCAGTTCTTC. Translation gives CASSLEAGLHNEQFF.

This rearrangement joins TRBV4-1 to TRBJ2-7; D gene uncertain. The CDR3 covers 13 residues. V was cut by 0 bases and J by 1 base, with 4 bases left in between. CDR1 MGHRA and CDR2 YSYEKL come from the germline V gene. CDR3 bases: TGCGCCAGCAGCCAAGAACTTTCCTACGAGCAGTACTTC. This translates into CASSQELSYEQYF.

The V and J genes are TRBV7-3 and TRBJ2-5; perhaps D is TRBD1 or TRBD2 (5 bases each). The CDR3 has 14 amino acids. The V and J ends lost 6 bases and 5 bases respectively, with 16 bases between them. Germline CDR1 is SGHTA and CDR2 is FQGTGA. The DNA for the CDR3 is TGTGCCAGCAGTACGGGGCACACGGGGGAGACCCAGTACTTC. It is translated as CASSTGHTGETQYF.

This clonotype has more than one count but fewer than ten. V usage is TRBV24-1 and J usage is TRBJ1-1; D possibly corresponds to TRBD1 (5 bases). The germline CDR1 and CDR2 sequences are KGHDR and SFDVKD. Trimming left V 3 bases short and J 4 bases short, with 8 bases between. The CDR3 length is 13 residues. The DNA for the CDR3 is TGTGCCACCAGTGATGGGGGAGCCACTGAAGCTTTCTTT. Amino acid sequence: CATSDGGATEAFF.

This chain connects TRBV7-9 to TRBJ1-6, with 7 bases aligning to TRBD1. The CDR3 is made up of 11 amino acids. Germline V gene lookup returns CDR1 SEHNR and CDR2 FQNEAQ (reference sequence). The ends lost 4 bases at V and 17 bases at J; junction bases unmatched: 5. CDR3 sequence (DNA): TGTGCCAGCAGCTGGGACAGTAAAGTCCACTTT. Its protein product is CASSWDSKVHF.